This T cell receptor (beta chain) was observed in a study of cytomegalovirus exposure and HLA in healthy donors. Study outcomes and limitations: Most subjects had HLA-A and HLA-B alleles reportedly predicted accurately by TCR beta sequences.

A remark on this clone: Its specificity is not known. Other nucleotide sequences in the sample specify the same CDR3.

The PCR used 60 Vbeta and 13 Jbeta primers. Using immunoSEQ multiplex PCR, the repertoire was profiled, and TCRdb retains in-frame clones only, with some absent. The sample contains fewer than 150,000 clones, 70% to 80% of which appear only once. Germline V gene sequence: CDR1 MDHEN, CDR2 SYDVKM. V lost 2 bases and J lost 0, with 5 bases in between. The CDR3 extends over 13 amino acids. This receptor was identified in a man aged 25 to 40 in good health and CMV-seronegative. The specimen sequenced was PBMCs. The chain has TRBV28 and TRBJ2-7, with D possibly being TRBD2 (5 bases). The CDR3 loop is CASSLEGSYEQYF. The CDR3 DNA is TGTGCCAGCAGTTTAGAGGGCTCCTACGAGCAGTACTTC.